A selection of T cell receptor beta chains follows, all from one sample in a study of glioma-infiltrating T cells. TCRdb reprocessed the multiplex PCR reads with MiXCR, giving one entry per CDR3 protein. The sample consists of more than 20,000 distinct CDR3 sequences, around 25% of them appearing once. The specimen sequenced was glioma tissue, nonneoplastic brain tissue, or PBMCs (not recorded which). The receptors originated from a human donor with low-grade glioma or glioblastoma, undergoing nonglioma brain surgery, or in good health (not recorded which). The CDR3 runs from the conserved cysteine through the conserved F or W. Fields, in order: D gene, CDR3 length, J gene, V gene, clone size, CDR3 DNA, CDR3 protein. A D gene is named only where the DNA matches it firmly. Size is omitted from some rows. Given values are once, few, many or a class for expanded clones.

D gene: -; CDR3 length: 14; J gene: TRBJ1-1; V gene: TRBV18; clone size: few; CDR3 DNA: TGTGCCAGCTCACCACCCGTGAGGGAAGGGGAAGCTTTCTTT; CDR3 protein: CASSPPVREGEAFF
D gene: -; CDR3 length: 12; J gene: TRBJ1-2; V gene: TRBV19; clone size: few; CDR3 DNA: TGTGCCAGTAGTAGACAGTCCTATGGCTACACCTTC; CDR3 protein: CASSRQSYGYTF
D gene: -; CDR3 length: 13; J gene: TRBJ2-1; V gene: TRBV20-1; clone size: many; CDR3 DNA: TGCAGTAAAATCGGAGGTTTCTACAATGAGCAGTTCTTC; CDR3 protein: CSKIGGFYNEQFF
D gene: -; CDR3 length: 13; J gene: TRBJ2-5; V gene: TRBV20-1; clone size: many; CDR3 DNA: TGCAGTGCTAGAGTGTCAGGCCGCGAGACCCAGTACTTC; CDR3 protein: CSARVSGRETQYF
D gene: -; CDR3 length: 15; J gene: TRBJ2-1; V gene: TRBV14; clone size: -; CDR3 DNA: TGTGCCAGCAGCCACCCAGGGATCCTCTACTATGAGCAGTTCTTC; CDR3 protein: CASSHPGILYYEQFF
D gene: -; CDR3 length: 11; J gene: TRBJ1-1; V gene: TRBV7-9; clone size: many; CDR3 DNA: TGTGCCAGCAGCTTCGGAGAAGAAGCTTTCTTT; CDR3 protein: CASSFGEEAFF
D gene: -; CDR3 length: 12; J gene: TRBJ1-5; V gene: TRBV20-1; clone size: many; CDR3 DNA: TGCAGTGCAGCCGGGACAAGGAAGCCCCAGCATTTT; CDR3 protein: CSAAGTRKPQHF
D gene: -; CDR3 length: 15; J gene: TRBJ2-7; V gene: TRBV7-2; clone size: few; CDR3 DNA: TGTGCCAGCAGCTTAGTGGCAGGCGGGAACTACGAGCAGTACTTC; CDR3 protein: CASSLVAGGNYEQYF
D gene: TRBD1; CDR3 length: 13; J gene: TRBJ2-1; V gene: TRBV30; clone size: few; CDR3 DNA: TGTGCCTGGAGTAATGGACAGGGGATCGAGCAGTTCTTC; CDR3 protein: CAWSNGQGIEQFF
D gene: TRBD2; CDR3 length: 14; J gene: TRBJ2-1; V gene: TRBV9; clone size: few; CDR3 DNA: TGTGCCAGTACCGGGACTAGCGGGGACAATGAGCAGTTCTTC; CDR3 protein: CASTGTSGDNEQFF
D gene: -; CDR3 length: 13; J gene: TRBJ1-5; V gene: TRBV2; clone size: many; CDR3 DNA: TGTGCCAGCAGTCGCGACAGGAATCAGCCCCAGCATTTT; CDR3 protein: CASSRDRNQPQHF
D gene: TRBD1; CDR3 length: 13; J gene: TRBJ1-1; V gene: TRBV7-2; clone size: many; CDR3 DNA: TGTGCCAGCAGGGGGACAGTGAACACTGAAGCTTTCTTT; CDR3 protein: CASRGTVNTEAFF
D gene: TRBD1; CDR3 length: 15; J gene: TRBJ1-4; V gene: TRBV28; clone size: -; CDR3 DNA: TGTGCCAGCAGTTTATCGGGACAGCTTAATGAAAAACTGTTTTTT; CDR3 protein: CASSLSGQLNEKLFF
D gene: TRBD1; CDR3 length: 15; J gene: TRBJ2-7; V gene: TRBV20-1; clone size: many; CDR3 DNA: TGCAGTGCTAGTTGGGCAGCGACAGGGGGCTACGAGCAGTACTTC; CDR3 protein: CSASWAATGGYEQYF
D gene: TRBD1; CDR3 length: 14; J gene: TRBJ2-7; V gene: TRBV6-2/TRBV6-3; clone size: once; CDR3 DNA: TGTGCCAGCAGTTACACGACAGGGGGCTACGAGCAGTACTTC; CDR3 protein: CASSYTTGGYEQYF
D gene: -; CDR3 length: 14; J gene: TRBJ1-1; V gene: TRBV9; clone size: many; CDR3 DNA: TGTGCCAGCAGCGTAGTCGATAGGAACACTGAAGCTTTCTTT; CDR3 protein: CASSVVDRNTEAFF
D gene: -; CDR3 length: 13; J gene: TRBJ2-1; V gene: TRBV27; clone size: many; CDR3 DNA: TGTGCCAGCAGCCCCACCGGGTACAATGAGCAGTTCTTC; CDR3 protein: CASSPTGYNEQFF
D gene: TRBD1; CDR3 length: 15; J gene: TRBJ2-1; V gene: TRBV24-1; clone size: many; CDR3 DNA: TGTGCCACCAGTGATCGGACAGGGAAGATCAATGAGCAGTTCTTC; CDR3 protein: CATSDRTGKINEQFF
D gene: -; CDR3 length: 14; J gene: TRBJ2-3; V gene: TRBV7-2; clone size: many; CDR3 DNA: TGTGCCAGCACCCCGGCGATTAGCACAGATACGCAGTATTTT; CDR3 protein: CASTPAISTDTQYF
D gene: -; CDR3 length: 13; J gene: TRBJ2-1; V gene: TRBV6-1; clone size: many; CDR3 DNA: TGTGCCAGCGGGACGTTCCAGCTCGGTGAGCAGTTCTTC; CDR3 protein: CASGTFQLGEQFF
D gene: TRBD1; CDR3 length: 16; J gene: TRBJ1-2; V gene: TRBV5-4; clone size: -; CDR3 DNA: TGTGCCAGCAGCTCTGGGGACAGGGGCGAAACCTATGGCTACACCTTC; CDR3 protein: CASSSGDRGETYGYTF
D gene: -; CDR3 length: 15; J gene: TRBJ1-1; V gene: TRBV18; clone size: many; CDR3 DNA: TGTGCCAGCTCACCTCCGGACAGCATGAACACTGAAGCTTTCTTT; CDR3 protein: CASSPPDSMNTEAFF
D gene: -; CDR3 length: 15; J gene: TRBJ2-1; V gene: TRBV6-6; clone size: -; CDR3 DNA: TGTGCCAGCAGGCTCGGGTTGAGCTCCTACAGTGAGCAGTTCTTC; CDR3 protein: CASRLGLSSYSEQFF
D gene: -; CDR3 length: 13; J gene: TRBJ2-7; V gene: TRBV25-1; clone size: many; CDR3 DNA: TGTGCCAGCAGTGTGGACGGGACCTACGAGCAGTACTTC; CDR3 protein: CASSVDGTYEQYF
D gene: -; CDR3 length: 13; J gene: TRBJ1-1; V gene: TRBV7-9; clone size: few; CDR3 DNA: TGTGCCAGCAGCCCATCATCGCCCCGTGGACCTTCGTTT; CDR3 protein: CASSPSSPRGPSF
D gene: -; CDR3 length: 13; J gene: TRBJ2-7; V gene: TRBV5-1; clone size: few; CDR3 DNA: TGCGCCAGCAGATTGGACAGCTCCTACGAGCAGTACTTC; CDR3 protein: CASRLDSSYEQYF
D gene: -; CDR3 length: 12; J gene: TRBJ1-2; V gene: TRBV29-1; clone size: many; CDR3 DNA: TGCAGCGTTGAAGAGGGGGCCTATGGCTACACCTTC; CDR3 protein: CSVEEGAYGYTF
D gene: -; CDR3 length: 12; J gene: TRBJ1-5; V gene: TRBV20-1; clone size: -; CDR3 DNA: TGCAGTCCGGGACAAAGAAATCAGCCCCAGCATTTT; CDR3 protein: CSPGQRNQPQHF
D gene: -; CDR3 length: 14; J gene: TRBJ1-5; V gene: TRBV12-3/TRBV12-4; clone size: -; CDR3 DNA: TGTGCCAGCAGTTTTGGGGGGGCCGGACAGCCCCAGCATTTT; CDR3 protein: CASSFGGAGQPQHF
D gene: TRBD1; CDR3 length: 16; J gene: TRBJ1-2; V gene: TRBV7-9; clone size: many; CDR3 DNA: TGTGCCAGCAGCACCGAGACAGGGGCGTCTAACTATGGCTACACCTTC; CDR3 protein: CASSTETGASNYGYTF
D gene: -; CDR3 length: 13; J gene: TRBJ1-1; V gene: TRBV7-2; clone size: many; CDR3 DNA: TGTGCCGGCAACACCGGCGACACTACTGAAGCTTTCTTT; CDR3 protein: CAGNTGDTTEAFF
D gene: -; CDR3 length: 13; J gene: TRBJ1-3; V gene: TRBV7-2; clone size: -; CDR3 DNA: TGTGCCAGCAGCCCCGGACAGGGAAACACCATATATTTT; CDR3 protein: CASSPGQGNTIYF
D gene: TRBD2; CDR3 length: 16; J gene: TRBJ2-3; V gene: TRBV7-2; clone size: -; CDR3 DNA: TGTGCCAGCAGCTTCACACAACTAGCGGGCGCAGATACGCAGTATTTT; CDR3 protein: CASSFTQLAGADTQYF
D gene: -; CDR3 length: 13; J gene: TRBJ2-1; V gene: TRBV19; clone size: many; CDR3 DNA: TGTGCCACCTCTCTGGGGGGGGCAAATGAGCAGTTCTTC; CDR3 protein: CATSLGGANEQFF
D gene: -; CDR3 length: 14; J gene: TRBJ2-5; V gene: TRBV4-3; clone size: -; CDR3 DNA: TGCGCCAGCAGCATGAACAGGGCCCAAGAGACCCAGTACTTC; CDR3 protein: CASSMNRAQETQYF
D gene: -; CDR3 length: 13; J gene: TRBJ2-3; V gene: TRBV7-2; clone size: few; CDR3 DNA: TGTGCCCGCAGCTCATTTAACGAAGATACGCAGTATTTT; CDR3 protein: CARSSFNEDTQYF
D gene: -; CDR3 length: 16; J gene: TRBJ1-2; V gene: TRBV6-5; clone size: -; CDR3 DNA: TGTGGCAGCAGTCACCCTTCGGGAGGAGGTCGCGATGGCTACACCTTC; CDR3 protein: CGSSHPSGGGRDGYTF
D gene: -; CDR3 length: 13; J gene: TRBJ2-5; V gene: TRBV7-6; clone size: many; CDR3 DNA: TGTGCCAGCAGACGGGGGCACCAAGAGACCCAGTACTTC; CDR3 protein: CASRRGHQETQYF
D gene: -; CDR3 length: 14; J gene: TRBJ1-2; V gene: TRBV6-1; clone size: many; CDR3 DNA: TGTGCCAGCAGTGCCCTCGGTGGGAACTATGGCTACACCTTC; CDR3 protein: CASSALGGNYGYTF
D gene: TRBD1; CDR3 length: 15; J gene: TRBJ1-6; V gene: TRBV6-2/TRBV6-3; clone size: once; CDR3 DNA: TGTGCCGGCAGTTACACTACAGGGGAAGATTCACCTCTCCACTTT; CDR3 protein: CAGSYTTGEDSPLHF
D gene: -; CDR3 length: 15; J gene: TRBJ1-5; V gene: TRBV18; clone size: -; CDR3 DNA: TGTGCCAGCTCACCCCCAGGGTGGGGCAATCAGCCCCAGCATTTT; CDR3 protein: CASSPPGWGNQPQHF
D gene: -; CDR3 length: 11; J gene: TRBJ1-2; V gene: TRBV20-1; clone size: many; CDR3 DNA: TGCAGTGCTAGAGATCACCTTGACTACACCTTC; CDR3 protein: CSARDHLDYTF
D gene: -; CDR3 length: 11; J gene: TRBJ1-1; V gene: TRBV28; clone size: many; CDR3 DNA: TGTGCCAGCAGGAAGAACACTGAAGCTTTCTTT; CDR3 protein: CASRKNTEAFF
D gene: TRBD1; CDR3 length: 16; J gene: TRBJ2-7; V gene: TRBV27; clone size: medium-sized; CDR3 DNA: TGTGCCAGCAGTTTATCGAGGCAGGCAGGGGGCAACGAGCAGTACTTC; CDR3 protein: CASSLSRQAGGNEQYF
D gene: -; CDR3 length: 14; J gene: TRBJ1-3; V gene: TRBV10-3; clone size: many; CDR3 DNA: TGTGCCATCCTGAGGGACAACTCTGGAAACACCATATATTTT; CDR3 protein: CAILRDNSGNTIYF
D gene: TRBD1; CDR3 length: 15; J gene: TRBJ1-3; V gene: TRBV19; clone size: many; CDR3 DNA: TGTGCCAGTAGTATCGGGACAGTCTCTGGAAACACCATATATTTT; CDR3 protein: CASSIGTVSGNTIYF
D gene: TRBD2; CDR3 length: 18; J gene: TRBJ2-5; V gene: TRBV3-1; clone size: -; CDR3 DNA: TGTGCCAGCAGCCAAGTAGGGGGACTAGCGGGGGGGAACGAGACCCAGTACTTC; CDR3 protein: CASSQVGGLAGGNETQYF
D gene: -; CDR3 length: 9; J gene: TRBJ2-7; V gene: TRBV6-1; clone size: many; CDR3 DNA: TGTGCCGCCGGGGGCGAGCAGTACTTC; CDR3 protein: CAAGGEQYF
D gene: -; CDR3 length: 14; J gene: TRBJ1-5; V gene: TRBV3-1; clone size: -; CDR3 DNA: TGTGCCAGCAGCCCCAAGGGGGGTTGGCAGCCCCAGCATTTT; CDR3 protein: CASSPKGGWQPQHF
D gene: -; CDR3 length: 15; J gene: TRBJ2-1; V gene: TRBV6-1; clone size: once; CDR3 DNA: TGTGCCAGCAGTTATGCGGGACTGCCTTTGGGTGAGCAGTTCTTC; CDR3 protein: CASSYAGLPLGEQFF
D gene: -; CDR3 length: 14; J gene: TRBJ1-3; V gene: TRBV18; clone size: few; CDR3 DNA: TGTGCCAGCTCACCTAAGGGGGACGGAAACACCATATATTTT; CDR3 protein: CASSPKGDGNTIYF
D gene: -; CDR3 length: 14; J gene: TRBJ2-2; V gene: TRBV12-3/TRBV12-4; clone size: few; CDR3 DNA: TGTGCCAGCAAGACCGAGGGGAACACCGGGGAGCTGTTTTTT; CDR3 protein: CASKTEGNTGELFF
D gene: TRBD2; CDR3 length: 13; J gene: TRBJ2-4; V gene: TRBV20-1; clone size: many; CDR3 DNA: TGCAGTGCAGCGCCCTCGACTAGCGTACCTGAGTACTTC; CDR3 protein: CSAAPSTSVPEYF